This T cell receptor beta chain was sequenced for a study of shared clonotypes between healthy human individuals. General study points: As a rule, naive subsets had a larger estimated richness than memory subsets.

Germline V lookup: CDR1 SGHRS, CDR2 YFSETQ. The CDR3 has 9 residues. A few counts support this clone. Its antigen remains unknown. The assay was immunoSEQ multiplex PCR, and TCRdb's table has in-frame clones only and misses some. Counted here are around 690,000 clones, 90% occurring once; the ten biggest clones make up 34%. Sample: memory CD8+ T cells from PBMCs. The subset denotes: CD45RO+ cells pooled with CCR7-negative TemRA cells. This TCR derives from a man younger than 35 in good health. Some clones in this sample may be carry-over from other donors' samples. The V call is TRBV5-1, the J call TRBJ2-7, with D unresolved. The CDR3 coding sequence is TGCGGCGACTTGAACGAGCAGTACTTC. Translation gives CGDLNEQYF.